Below, one T cell receptor beta chain is given with its context. No antigen is known for it. The germline CDR1 and CDR2 sequences are ENHRY and SYGVKD. The CDR3 covers 13 residues. This entry is derived from a study of monozygotic twins with inflammatory bowel disease. General study results and limits: Healthy co-twins exceeded IBD patients in TCRbeta diversity as measured by inverse Simpson.

TCRdb re-called the 5' RACE reads; one entry per CDR3 protein, DNA not given. In total, the table holds 300,000 to 400,000 distinct CDR3 sequences. This receptor was obtained from a human donor with ulcerative colitis or Crohn's disease, or a healthy co-twin of an affected twin (not recorded which). The V call is TRBV10-3, the J call TRBJ1-5; TCRdb returns TRBD1, unconfirmable since there is no DNA. Sequencing input: blood. This CDR3 reads CAIRATGDQPQHF.